The subject of this entry is one T cell receptor (beta chain). The data were taken from a study of blood T cell repertoires in COVID-19. About the research overall: Samples taken during acute and convalescent COVID-19 were collected in the United States, Italy and Spain.

Using immunoSEQ multiplex PCR, the repertoire was profiled, and TCRdb retains in-frame clones only, with some absent. Among roughly 240,000 clones listed, approximately 84% were seen once. The CDR3 has 12 residues. Losses at the gene ends were 3 bases for V and 8 bases for J; bases not matched to a gene: 3. The germline CDR1 and CDR2 sequences are SEHNR and FQNEAQ (reference sequence). The sequence came from a woman in her twenties or thirties who had recovered from COVID-19. The rearrangement uses TRBV7-9 and TRBJ1-2; 7 bases line up with TRBD1. The sample was peripheral blood. CDR3 residues: CASSFDRVGYTF. CDR3 DNA: TGTGCCAGCAGCTTCGACAGGGTGGGCTACACCTTC.